Presented here are 17 T cell receptor beta chains from one specimen sequenced in a study of T cell changes during pregnancy in multiple sclerosis. Sequencing used immunoSEQ multiplex PCR; TCRdb keeps in-frame clones, though not all of them. The table has about 14,000 clones, 85% to 95% seen once. This material consisted of peripheral blood, taken in the second trimester of pregnancy. All receptors come from a female donor in good health, enrolled as a control in a pregnancy study.

As DNA, the CDR3 is TGTGCCAGCACCTCCGCCAGGGAGGGTAGCGGGGGAGTACAAGAGACCCAGTACTTC. Its translation: CASTSAREGSGGVQETQYF. The gene calls are TRBV7-2 and TRBJ2-5; 9 bases are a match to TRBD2. The ends lost 7 bases at V and 2 bases at J; junction bases unmatched: 20. Looked up from germline, CDR1 is SGHTA and CDR2 is FQGNSA. The CDR3 length is 19 residues.

The chain couples TRBV7-3 to TRBJ2-3; D gene unclear. The CDR3 loop spans 13 amino acids. Germline CDR1 is SGHTA and CDR2 is FQGTGA. With 5 bases removed from V and 1 base from J, the gap between germline ends came to 7 bases. The DNA for the CDR3 is TGTGCCAGCAGCCCGTCCGGCACAGATACGCAGTATTTT. It specifies CASSPSGTDTQYF.

The J gene is TRBJ2-7, the V gene TRBV2; TRBD2 agrees at 10 bases. This CDR3 region has 16 residues. Germline assignment: CDR1 SNHLY and CDR2 FYNNEI. V shed 8 bases, J shed 7 bases, and the junction held 17 bases outside the gene matches. CDR3 region: CASWQPLLAGQDEQYF. The CDR3 region has the DNA TGTGCCAGCTGGCAGCCCCTACTAGCGGGGCAGGATGAGCAGTACTTC.

This rearrangement joins TRBV28 to TRBJ1-2; tentatively, D is TRBD1 (6 bases). CDR1 MDHEN and CDR2 SYDVKM come from the germline V gene. The CDR3 covers 13 residues. The V end was cut by 7 bases, the J end by 4 bases, with 13 bases between. The CDR3 sequence is CASTPKGVYGYTF. The CDR3 DNA follows: TGTGCCAGCACCCCCAAGGGGGTCTATGGCTACACCTTC.

The chain has TRBV2 and TRBJ2-3, with 13 bases lining up with TRBD2. V lost 5 bases and J lost 10; bases outside the gene matches: 6. The CDR3 is 14 amino acids. Germline V gene sequence: CDR1 SNHLY, CDR2 FYNNEI. The CDR3 region is CASSPGLAGVAQYF. The CDR3 DNA is TGTGCCAGCAGTCCCGGACTAGCGGGAGTTGCGCAGTATTTT.

The rearrangement uses TRBV29-1 and TRBJ1-4; D is possibly TRBD1 (5 bases). The CDR3 loop spans 13 amino acids. V lost 7 bases and J 7 bases, leaving 16 bases between the germline ends. CDR1 and CDR2 (germline): SQVTM, ANQGSEA. The CDR3 here is CSARRGNGEKLFF. CDR3 nucleotide sequence: TGCAGCGCCAGACGGGGGAACGGTGAAAAACTGTTTTTT.

This chain connects TRBV5-6 to TRBJ2-5; D might be TRBD1 (5 bases). This CDR3 is built from 14 residues. With 1 base removed from V and 7 bases from J, the gap between germline ends came to 14 bases. Germline CDR1 reads SGHDT; CDR2 reads YYEEEE. The CDR3 is CASSLTGAKGTQYF. The CDR3 region has the DNA TGTGCCAGCAGCTTGACTGGGGCGAAAGGGACCCAGTACTTC.

The V and J genes are TRBV7-9 and TRBJ2-5; possible D gene TRBD2, 5 bases. CDR1 and CDR2 from the germline V gene are SEHNR and FQNEAQ (reference sequence). CDR3 length: 13 amino acids. Trimming pared 7 bases from V and 4 bases from J, leaving 13 bases between. Here the CDR3 reads CASTLDLLETQYF. In DNA form, the CDR3 reads TGTGCCAGCACATTGGACTTACTAGAGACCCAGTACTTC. Looking up the rest from reference TRBV7-9 and TRBJ2-5 gives the full variable domain: DTGVSQNPRHKITKRGQNVTFRCDPISEHNRLYWYRQTLGQGPEFLTYFQNEAQLEKSRLLSDRFSAERPKGSFSTLEIQRTEQGDSAMYLCASTLDLLETQYFGPGTRLLVL.

The genes are TRBV9 and TRBJ2-4; perhaps TRBD2 as D (6 bases). The CDR3 is 13 amino acids. V was shortened by 3 bases and J by 8 bases, with 12 bases between the two germline ends. From germline, CDR1 is SGDLS and CDR2 YYNGEE. The CDR3 DNA reads as TGTGCCAGCAGCGCGGGGGACTTAGACATTCAGTACTTC. Amino acids: CASSAGDLDIQYF.

This clone was observed a single time. In DNA, the CDR3 is TGTGCCAGCAGCTTAATTAGTATAGGGGCTGGGGCCAACGTCCTGACTTTC. Protein: CASSLISIGAGANVLTF. V usage is TRBV7-3 and J usage is TRBJ2-6, with D possibly TRBD1 on 5 matching bases. CDR1 is SGHTA and CDR2 is FQGTGA in the germline V gene. The V end was cut by 1 base, the J end by 2 bases, with 12 bases between. The CDR3 length is 17 residues.

This sequence joins TRBV7-2 and TRBJ1-1; D unresolved. This CDR3 is built from 14 residues. The germline CDR1 and CDR2 sequences are SGHTA and FQGNSA. V lost 4 bases, J lost 1 base, and 10 bases lay in between. CDR3 amino acids: CASSSNPENTEAFF. CDR3 in DNA: TGTGCCAGCAGCTCAAACCCAGAGAACACTGAAGCTTTCTTT.

This CDR3 is CASSLVETYYNEQFF. CDR3 in DNA: TGTGCCAGCAGCTTAGTGGAGACCTACTACAATGAGCAGTTCTTC. The rearrangement joins TRBV7-9 to TRBJ2-1; D not resolved. CDR1 and CDR2 from the germline V gene are SEHNR and FQNEAQ (reference sequence). The CDR3 contains 15 residues. V lost 1 base and J 3 bases, leaving 10 bases between the germline ends.

This chain's CDR3 is CASSLVSGYNEQFF. The DNA of the CDR3 is TGTGCCAGCAGCTTAGTATCAGGATACAATGAGCAGTTCTTC. The genes are TRBV7-2 and TRBJ2-1; no clear D gene. The V and J ends lost 1 base and 4 bases respectively, with 8 bases between them. CDR1 and CDR2 (germline): SGHTA, FQGNSA. The length of the CDR3 is 14 residues.

This chain joins TRBV18 and TRBJ1-1; TRBD1 matches 9 bases. Germline CDR1 KGHSH, CDR2 LQKENI. Trimming at V came to 3 bases and at J to 2 bases, leaving 1 base not matched to a gene. This CDR3 contains 14 residues. CDR3 residues: CASSPDRGNTEAFF. The CDR3 coding sequence is TGTGCCAGCTCACCGGACAGGGGTAACACTGAAGCTTTCTTT.

The chain employs TRBV19 and TRBJ1-1; D possibly corresponds to TRBD1 (5 bases). This CDR3 has 17 residues. Trimming took 7 bases from V and 1 from J, leaving 22 bases between them. Germline CDR1 LNHDA, CDR2 SQIVND (reference sequence). The CDR3 bases are TGTGCCAGTACCCGATCGGCAGGGATGGTAAAGAACACTGAAGCTTTCTTT. Translating gives CASTRSAGMVKNTEAFF.

The rearrangement uses TRBV2 and TRBJ2-3, with a weak D call TRBD1 (6 bases). This CDR3 has 14 amino acids. V was clipped by 6 bases and J by 2 bases, with 12 bases between them. The germline gives CDR1 SNHLY, CDR2 FYNNEI. The CDR3 DNA sequence: TGTGCCAGCAGGACAGGTGAACCCACAGATACGCAGTATTTT. Its translation: CASRTGEPTDTQYF.

The V gene is TRBV5-1, the J gene TRBJ2-2; TRBD1 is a possible D gene (6 bases). The V end lost 4 bases, the J end lost 5 bases, and 15 bases lay between the germline ends. There are 15 residues in the CDR3. Germline CDR1 is SGHRS and CDR2 is YFSETQ. CDR3: CASSEGGSGTGELFF. CDR3 sequence (DNA): TGCGCCAGCAGCGAAGGGGGATCAGGAACCGGGGAGCTGTTTTTT.